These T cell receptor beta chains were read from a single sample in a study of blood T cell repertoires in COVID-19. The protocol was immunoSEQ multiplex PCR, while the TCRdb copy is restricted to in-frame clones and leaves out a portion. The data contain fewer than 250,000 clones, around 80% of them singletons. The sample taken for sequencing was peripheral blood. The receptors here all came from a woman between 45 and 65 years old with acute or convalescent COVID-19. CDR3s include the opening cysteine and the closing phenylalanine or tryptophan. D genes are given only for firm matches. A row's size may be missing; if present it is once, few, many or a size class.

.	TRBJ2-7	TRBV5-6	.	CASSRRGSSYEQYF	TGTGCCAGCAGCCGGAGAGGGAGCTCCTACGAGCAGTACTTC
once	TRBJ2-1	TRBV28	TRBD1	CASSSPGTGSEQFF	TGTGCCAGCAGTTCGCCCGGGACAGGGAGTGAGCAGTTCTTC
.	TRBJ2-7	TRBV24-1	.	CATSDGPQDSQNYEQYF	TGTGCCACCAGTGATGGGCCCCAGGACAGCCAGAATTACGAGCAGTACTTC
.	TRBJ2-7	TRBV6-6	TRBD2	CASSPRLAGTYEQYF	TGTGCCAGCAGTCCCCGACTAGCGGGGACCTACGAGCAGTACTTC
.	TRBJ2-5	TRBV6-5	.	CASTAVETQYF	TGTGCCAGCACGGCGGTAGAGACCCAGTACTTC
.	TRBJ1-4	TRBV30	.	CAWSRGASEKLFF	TGTGCCTGGTCGCGGGGGGCGAGCGAAAAACTGTTTTTT
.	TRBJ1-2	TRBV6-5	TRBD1	CASSPGQGRGYGYTF	TGTGCCAGCAGTCCGGGACAGGGAAGGGGATATGGCTACACCTTC
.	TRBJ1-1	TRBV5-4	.	CASSLGTVPNTEAFF	TGTGCCAGCAGCTTGGGAACAGTCCCGAACACTGAAGCTTTCTTT
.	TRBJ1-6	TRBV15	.	CATAQGIGGSPLHF	TGTGCCACTGCGCAGGGAATTGGTGGTTCACCCCTCCACTTT
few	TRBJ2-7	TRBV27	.	CASSLGGGPSYEQYF	TGTGCCAGCAGTTTAGGGGGGGGGCCCTCCTACGAGCAGTACTTC
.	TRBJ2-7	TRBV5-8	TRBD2	CASSLRTSGVSYEQYF	TGTGCCAGCAGCCTGCGGACTAGCGGGGTCTCCTACGAGCAGTACTTC
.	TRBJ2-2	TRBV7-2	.	CASSLTTNTGELFF	TGTGCCAGCAGCTTAACAACGAACACCGGGGAGCTGTTTTTT
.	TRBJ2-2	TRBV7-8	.	CASSHGLMAGYTGELFF	TGTGCCAGCAGCCATGGTTTAATGGCGGGCTACACCGGGGAGCTGTTTTTT
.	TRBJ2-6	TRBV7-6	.	CASSSRQPSPAGANVLTF	TGTGCCAGCAGCTCCCGACAGCCCTCACCGGCTGGGGCCAACGTCCTGACTTTC
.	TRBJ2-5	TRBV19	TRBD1	CASGTGRQETQYF	TGTGCCAGCGGGACAGGGAGGCAAGAGACCCAGTACTTC
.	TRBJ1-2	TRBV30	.	CAWSVRRQSNYGYTF	TGTGCCTGGAGTGTAAGGCGGCAGTCAAACTATGGCTACACCTTC
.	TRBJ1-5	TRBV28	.	CASSSGTLTFNQPQHF	TGTGCCAGCAGCTCCGGGACACTTACCTTTAATCAGCCCCAGCATTTT
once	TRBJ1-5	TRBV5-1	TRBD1	CASSLGDRESNQPQHF	TGCGCCAGCAGCTTGGGGGACAGGGAGAGCAATCAGCCCCAGCATTTT
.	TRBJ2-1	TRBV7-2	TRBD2	CASSFQSAGVTPYNEQFF	TGTGCCAGCAGCTTTCAGTCAGCGGGAGTAACTCCCTACAATGAGCAGTTCTTC
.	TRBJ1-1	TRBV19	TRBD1	CASTGQGRSTEAFF	TGTGCCAGTACAGGACAGGGACGAAGCACTGAAGCTTTCTTT
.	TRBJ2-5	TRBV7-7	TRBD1	CASSPTGGRGETQYF	TGTGCCAGCAGCCCGACAGGGGGTAGGGGAGAGACCCAGTACTTC
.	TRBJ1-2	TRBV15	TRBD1	CATSRDLRTGGGNYGYTF	TGTGCCACCAGCAGAGACCTACGGACAGGGGGGGGTAACTATGGCTACACCTTC
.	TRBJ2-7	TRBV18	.	CASSPPGTRAVEQYF	TGTGCCAGCTCACCACCCGGGACACGGGCCGTCGAGCAGTACTTC
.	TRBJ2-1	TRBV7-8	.	CASRGSSSYNEQFF	TGTGCCAGCAGGGGGAGTAGTTCCTACAATGAGCAGTTCTTC
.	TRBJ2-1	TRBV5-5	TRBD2	CASSRTSGAYNEQFF	TGTGCCAGCAGCCGGACTAGCGGTGCTTACAATGAGCAGTTCTTC
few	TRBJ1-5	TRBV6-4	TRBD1	CASSGDRGRGDSNQPQHF	TGTGCCAGCAGTGGCGACAGGGGAAGGGGGGATAGCAATCAGCCCCAGCATTTT
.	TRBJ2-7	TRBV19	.	CASSTQLPHEQYF	TGTGCCAGTAGTACCCAACTACCTCACGAGCAGTACTTC
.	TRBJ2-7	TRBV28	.	CASSSLVYEQYF	TGTGCCAGCAGCAGTTTGGTCTACGAGCAGTACTTC
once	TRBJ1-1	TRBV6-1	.	CASSHRDTEAFF	TGTGCCAGCAGTCACCGGGACACTGAAGCTTTCTTT
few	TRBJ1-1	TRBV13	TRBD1	CASSFRGARRGAFF	TGTGCCAGCAGCTTCAGGGGGGCGCGGAGAGGAGCTTTCTTT
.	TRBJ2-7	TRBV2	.	CASSYDSYEQYF	TGTGCCAGCAGCTATGATTCCTACGAGCAGTACTTC
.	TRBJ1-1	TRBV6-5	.	CASIGQGGGTEAFF	TGTGCCAGCATTGGCCAGGGAGGAGGGACTGAAGCTTTCTTT
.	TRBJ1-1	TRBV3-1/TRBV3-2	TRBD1	CASSRQGPAFF	TGTGCCAGCAGCAGACAGGGACCAGCTTTCTTT
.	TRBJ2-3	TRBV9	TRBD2	CASSMLPGTNADTQYF	TGTGCCAGCAGCATGCTCCCCGGGACTAATGCGGATACGCAGTATTTT
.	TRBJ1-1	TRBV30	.	CAWRGTLYTEAFF	TGTGCCTGGAGAGGGACTCTCTACACTGAAGCTTTCTTT
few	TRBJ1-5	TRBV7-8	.	CASSLAGDIQPQHF	TGTGCCAGCAGCTTAGCGGGGGACATCCAGCCCCAGCATTTT